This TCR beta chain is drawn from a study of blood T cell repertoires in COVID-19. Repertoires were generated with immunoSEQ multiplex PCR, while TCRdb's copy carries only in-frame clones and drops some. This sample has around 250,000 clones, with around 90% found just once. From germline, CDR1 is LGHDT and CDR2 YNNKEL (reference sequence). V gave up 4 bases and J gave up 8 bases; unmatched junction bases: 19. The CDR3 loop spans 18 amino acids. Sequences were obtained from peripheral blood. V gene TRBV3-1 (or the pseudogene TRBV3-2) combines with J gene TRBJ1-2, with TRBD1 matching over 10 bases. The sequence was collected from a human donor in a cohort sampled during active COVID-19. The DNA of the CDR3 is TGTGCCAGCAGCCCAAAAATAGCCCAAACCGGGACAGGGGACGGCTACACCTTC. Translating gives CASSPKIAQTGTGDGYTF.